This TCR beta chain comes out of a study of OX40 agonist ivuxolimab in advanced cancers. At the level of the study: Patient treatment consisted of intravenous ivuxolimab administration every 2 weeks at 0.01 to 10 mg/kg. Patients enrolled in dose escalation were diagnosed with hepatocellular carcinoma, melanoma, renal cell or head and neck cancer. Prior therapy, whether anti-PD-1, anti-PD-L1 or anti-CTLA-4, was allowed, and approximately 40% had some. The study's findings and limits: On average, CD8+ T cells showed a greater number of expanded clones than CD4+.

Concerning this clone: What it recognizes is unknown.

Germline-derived CDR1 and CDR2 are GTSNPN and SVGIG (reference sequence). This CDR3 is 16 amino acids long. The V and J ends lost 4 bases and 7 bases, in that order; junction bases with no gene match: 10. The repertoire was sequenced with immunoSEQ multiplex PCR; TCRdb's copy has only in-frame clones and lacks some. The top ten clones hold just over 65% of a sample with some 17,000 clones, roughly 91% of them seen once. The gene calls are TRBV30 and TRBJ2-1; 13 bases match TRBD2. Sequenced material: CD4+ or CD8+ T cells sorted from blood, taken in a trial of the OX40 agonist ivuxolimab. The TCR originated in an adult with an advanced solid tumor such as melanoma, head and neck, liver or kidney cancer. CDR3 sequence reads: CAWTPGLAGIGNEQFF. The CDR3 region has the DNA TGTGCCTGGACCCCGGGACTAGCGGGAATCGGGAATGAGCAGTTCTTC.